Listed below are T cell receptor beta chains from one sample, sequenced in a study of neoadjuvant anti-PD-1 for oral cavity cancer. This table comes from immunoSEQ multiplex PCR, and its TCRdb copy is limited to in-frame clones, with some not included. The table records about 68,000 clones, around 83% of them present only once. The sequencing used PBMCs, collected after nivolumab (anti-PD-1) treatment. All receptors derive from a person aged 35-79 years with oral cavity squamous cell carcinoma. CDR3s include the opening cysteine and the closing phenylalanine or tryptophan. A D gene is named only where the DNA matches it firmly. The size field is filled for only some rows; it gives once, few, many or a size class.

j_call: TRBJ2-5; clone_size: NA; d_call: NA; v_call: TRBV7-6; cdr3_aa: CASSLAGQQETQYF; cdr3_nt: TGTGCCAGCAGCTTAGCCGGACAGCAAGAGACCCAGTACTTC
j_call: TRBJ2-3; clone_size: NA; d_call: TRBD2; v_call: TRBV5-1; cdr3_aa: CASSKSGRAEADTQYF; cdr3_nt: TGCGCCAGCAGCAAAAGCGGGAGGGCCGAGGCAGATACGCAGTATTTT
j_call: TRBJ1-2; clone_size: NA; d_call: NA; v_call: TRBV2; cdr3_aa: CASSERLAAARYGYTF; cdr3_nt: TGTGCCAGCAGTGAAAGGCTTGCGGCCGCCCGGTATGGCTACACCTTC
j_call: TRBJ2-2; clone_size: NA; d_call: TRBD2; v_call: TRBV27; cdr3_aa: CASSLLLAGGPGTGELFF; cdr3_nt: TGTGCCAGCAGTTTATTACTAGCGGGAGGGCCGGGAACCGGGGAGCTGTTTTTT
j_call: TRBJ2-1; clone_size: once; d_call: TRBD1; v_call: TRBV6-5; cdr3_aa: CASNRGTGGGEQFF; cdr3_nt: TGTGCCAGCAACAGGGGGACAGGGGGCGGAGAGCAGTTCTTC
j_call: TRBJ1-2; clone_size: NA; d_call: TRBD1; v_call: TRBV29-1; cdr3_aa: CSVEETGGRGYTF; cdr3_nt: TGCAGCGTTGAAGAAACAGGGGGCCGTGGCTACACCTTC
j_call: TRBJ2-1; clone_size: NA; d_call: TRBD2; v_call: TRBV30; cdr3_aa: CAWSDLSGRSNEQFF; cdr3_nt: TGTGCCTGGAGTGACCTAAGCGGGAGAAGCAATGAGCAGTTCTTC
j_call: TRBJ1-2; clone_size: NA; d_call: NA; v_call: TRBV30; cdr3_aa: CAYTRQATNYGYTF; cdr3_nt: TGTGCCTATACCAGACAGGCTACTAACTATGGCTACACCTTC
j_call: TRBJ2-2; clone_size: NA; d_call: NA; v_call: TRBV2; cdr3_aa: CASSAGPLNTGELFF; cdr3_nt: TGTGCCAGCAGCGCGGGACCCCTGAACACCGGGGAGCTGTTTTTT
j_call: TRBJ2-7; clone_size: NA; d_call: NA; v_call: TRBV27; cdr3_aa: CASSLEGSGSYEQYF; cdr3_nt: TGTGCCAGCAGTTTAGAGGGTAGCGGCTCCTACGAGCAGTACTTC
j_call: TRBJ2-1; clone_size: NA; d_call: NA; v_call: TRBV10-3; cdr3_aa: CAISDAGTLGDEQFF; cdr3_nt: TGTGCCATCAGTGATGCCGGGACCCTGGGGGATGAGCAGTTCTTC
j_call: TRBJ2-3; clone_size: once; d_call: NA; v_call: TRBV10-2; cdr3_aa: CASSQQITAADTQYF; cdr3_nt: TGCGCCAGCAGCCAGCAAATCACAGCGGCAGATACGCAGTATTTT
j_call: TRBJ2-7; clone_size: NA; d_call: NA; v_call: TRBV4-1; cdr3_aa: CASSQGSSAGYEQYF; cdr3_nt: TGCGCCAGCAGCCAGGGATCGTCAGCGGGTTACGAGCAGTACTTC
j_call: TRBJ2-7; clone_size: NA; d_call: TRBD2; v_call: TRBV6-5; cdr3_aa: CASSYSKRGYEQYF; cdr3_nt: TGTGCCAGCAGTTACTCGAAGCGGGGCTACGAGCAGTACTTC
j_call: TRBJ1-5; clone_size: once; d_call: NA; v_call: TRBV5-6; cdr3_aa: CASTRGGQLNQPQHF; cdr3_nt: TGTGCCAGCACCCGGGGAGGGCAGCTCAATCAGCCCCAGCATTTT
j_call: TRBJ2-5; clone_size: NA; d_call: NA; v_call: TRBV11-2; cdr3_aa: CASSFKTQYF; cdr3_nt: TGTGCCAGCAGCTTCAAGACCCAGTACTTC
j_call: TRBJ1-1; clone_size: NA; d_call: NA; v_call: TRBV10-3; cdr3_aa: CAISESRDTEAFF; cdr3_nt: TGTGCCATCAGTGAGTCCCGGGATACTGAAGCTTTCTTT
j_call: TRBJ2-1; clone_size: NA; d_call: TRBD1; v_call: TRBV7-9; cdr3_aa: CASSPDRGLTYNEQFF; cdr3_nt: TGTGCCAGCAGCCCGGACAGGGGGCTCACCTACAATGAGCAGTTCTTC
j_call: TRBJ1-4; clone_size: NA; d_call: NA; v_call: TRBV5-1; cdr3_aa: CASSLEASGYEKLFF; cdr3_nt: TGCGCCAGCAGCTTGGAGGCCTCCGGGTATGAAAAACTGTTTTTT
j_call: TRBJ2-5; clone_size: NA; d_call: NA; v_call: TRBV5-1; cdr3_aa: CASSGLNQETQYF; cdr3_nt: TGCGCCAGCAGCGGGCTCAATCAAGAGACCCAGTACTTC
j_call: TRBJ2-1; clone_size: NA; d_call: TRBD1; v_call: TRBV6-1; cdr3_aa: CATDPQGGNEQFF; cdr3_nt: TGTGCCACCGACCCACAGGGGGGCAATGAGCAGTTCTTC
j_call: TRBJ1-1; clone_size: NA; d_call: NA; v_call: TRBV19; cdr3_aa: CASTRGAEGSAFF; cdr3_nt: TGTGCCAGTACCCGGGGGGCAGAAGGTTCGGCTTTCTTT
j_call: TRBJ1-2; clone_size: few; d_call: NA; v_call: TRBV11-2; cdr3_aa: CASSLDKVGYTF; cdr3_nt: TGTGCCAGCAGCTTAGATAAGGTGGGCTACACCTTC
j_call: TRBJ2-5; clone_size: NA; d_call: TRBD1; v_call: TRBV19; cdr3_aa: CASSLQQGAGETQYF; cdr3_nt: TGTGCCAGTTCTCTGCAACAGGGGGCGGGAGAGACCCAGTACTTC
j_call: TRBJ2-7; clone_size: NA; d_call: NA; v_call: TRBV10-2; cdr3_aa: CASSEGGRPADEQYF; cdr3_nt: TGCGCCAGCAGTGAGGGGGGTCGACCTGCGGACGAGCAGTACTTC
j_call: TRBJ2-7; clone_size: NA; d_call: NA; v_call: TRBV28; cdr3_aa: CASSVSPGPEQYF; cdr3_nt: TGTGCCAGCAGCGTTTCCCCTGGGCCCGAGCAGTACTTC
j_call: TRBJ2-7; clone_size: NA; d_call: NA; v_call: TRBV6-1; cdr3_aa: CASSEGYGGAYEQYF; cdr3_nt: TGTGCCAGCAGTGAAGGGTATGGGGGCGCCTACGAGCAGTACTTC
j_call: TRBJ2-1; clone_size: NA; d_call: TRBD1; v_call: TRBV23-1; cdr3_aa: CASRRDSSYNEQFF; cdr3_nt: TGCGCCAGCAGACGGGACAGCTCCTACAATGAGCAGTTCTTC
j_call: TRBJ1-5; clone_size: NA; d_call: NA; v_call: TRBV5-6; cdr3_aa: CASRRYGRENQPQHF; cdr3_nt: TGTGCCAGCAGACGATACGGACGGGAAAATCAGCCCCAGCATTTT
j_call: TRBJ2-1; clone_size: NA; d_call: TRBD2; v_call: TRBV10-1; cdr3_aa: CASSESLAGGNEQFF; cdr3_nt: TGCGCCAGCAGTGAGTCACTAGCGGGAGGGAATGAGCAGTTCTTC
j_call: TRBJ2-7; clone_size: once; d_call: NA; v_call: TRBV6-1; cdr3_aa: CASSEISRTYYEQYF; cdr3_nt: TGTGCCAGCAGTGAAATTTCCCGGACTTACTACGAGCAGTACTTC
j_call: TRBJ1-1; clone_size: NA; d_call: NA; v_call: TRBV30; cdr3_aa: CAWTLDYTTEAFF; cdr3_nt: TGTGCCTGGACCCTTGATTACACCACTGAAGCTTTCTTT
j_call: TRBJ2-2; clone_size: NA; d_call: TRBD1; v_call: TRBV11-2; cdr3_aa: CASSWGQRGTGELFF; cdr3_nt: TGTGCCAGCAGCTGGGGACAGAGAGGGACCGGGGAGCTGTTTTTT
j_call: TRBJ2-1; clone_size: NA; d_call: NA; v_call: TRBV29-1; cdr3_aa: CSVLRDGVGSEQFF; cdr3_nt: TGCAGCGTCTTAAGGGATGGGGTGGGGAGTGAGCAGTTCTTC
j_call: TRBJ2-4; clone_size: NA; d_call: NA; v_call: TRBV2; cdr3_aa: CASSPQRSIQYF; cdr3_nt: TGTGCCAGCAGCCCGCAGCGGAGCATTCAGTACTTC
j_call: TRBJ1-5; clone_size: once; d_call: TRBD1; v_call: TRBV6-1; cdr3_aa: CASSEMVGTAQPQHF; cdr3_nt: TGTGCCAGCAGTGAAATGGTAGGGACAGCCCAGCCCCAGCATTTT
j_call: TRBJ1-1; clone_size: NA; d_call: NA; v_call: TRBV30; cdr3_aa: CAWSGGLPGAFF; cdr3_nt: TGTGCCTGGAGTGGGGGCCTCCCGGGAGCTTTCTTT
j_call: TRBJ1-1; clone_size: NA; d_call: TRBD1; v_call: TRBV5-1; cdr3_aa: CASSPGQGNTEAFF; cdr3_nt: TGCGCCAGCAGCCCCGGACAGGGGAACACTGAAGCTTTCTTT
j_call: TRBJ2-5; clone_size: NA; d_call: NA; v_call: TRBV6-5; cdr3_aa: CASSPGPGWTQYF; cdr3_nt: TGTGCCAGCAGTCCGGGGCCCGGGTGGACCCAGTACTTC
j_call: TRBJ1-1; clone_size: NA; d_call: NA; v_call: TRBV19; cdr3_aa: CASSIGQLNTEAFF; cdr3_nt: TGTGCCAGTAGTATAGGGCAGTTGAACACTGAAGCTTTCTTT
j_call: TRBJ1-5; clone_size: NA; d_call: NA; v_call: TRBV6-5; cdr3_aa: CASRRQSNQPQHF; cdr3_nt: TGTGCCAGCAGGCGCCAGTCGAATCAGCCCCAGCATTTT
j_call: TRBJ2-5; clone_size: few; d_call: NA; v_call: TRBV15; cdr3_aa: CATSRADNQETQYF; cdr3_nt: TGTGCCACCAGCAGGGCTGACAACCAAGAGACCCAGTACTTC
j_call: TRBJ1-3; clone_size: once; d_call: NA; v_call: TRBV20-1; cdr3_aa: CSAINGNTIYF; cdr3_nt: TGCAGTGCCATCAACGGAAACACCATATATTTT
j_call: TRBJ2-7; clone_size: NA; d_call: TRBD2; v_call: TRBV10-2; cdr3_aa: CASGLLAGGYEQYF; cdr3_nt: TGCGCCAGCGGACTCCTAGCGGGAGGTTACGAGCAGTACTTC
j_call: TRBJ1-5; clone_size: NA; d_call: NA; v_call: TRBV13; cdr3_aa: CASSFGGSNQPQHF; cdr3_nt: TGTGCCAGCAGCTTTGGGGGAAGCAATCAGCCCCAGCATTTT
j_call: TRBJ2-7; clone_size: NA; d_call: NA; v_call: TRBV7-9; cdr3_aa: CASSSYLTGRAYEQYF; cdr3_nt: TGTGCCAGCAGCTCATACCTGACAGGTAGGGCCTACGAGCAGTACTTC
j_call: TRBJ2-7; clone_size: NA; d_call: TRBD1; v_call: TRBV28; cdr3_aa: CASSGGRTGLTYEQYF; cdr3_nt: TGTGCCAGCAGTGGAGGAAGGACAGGACTCACCTACGAGCAGTACTTC
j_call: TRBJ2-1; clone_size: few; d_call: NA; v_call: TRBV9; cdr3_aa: CASSESSYNEQFF; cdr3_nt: TGTGCCAGCAGCGAGAGCTCCTACAATGAGCAGTTCTTC
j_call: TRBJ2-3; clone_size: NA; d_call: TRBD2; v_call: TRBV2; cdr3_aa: CASRPGTSGTSTDTQYF; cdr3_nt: TGTGCCAGCAGACCTGGGACTAGCGGGACTAGCACAGATACGCAGTATTTT
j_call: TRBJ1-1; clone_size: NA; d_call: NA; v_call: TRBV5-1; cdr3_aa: CASSLRPPGGDITEAFF; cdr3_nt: TGCGCCAGCAGCTTGCGGCCGCCCGGAGGGGATATCACTGAAGCTTTCTTT
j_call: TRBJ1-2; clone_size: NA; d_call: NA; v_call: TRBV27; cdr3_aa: CASSLLDGTGRDGYTF; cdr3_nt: TGTGCCAGCAGTTTATTGGACGGGACGGGGCGGGACGGCTACACCTTC
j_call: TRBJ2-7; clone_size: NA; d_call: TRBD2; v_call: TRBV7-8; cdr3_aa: CASTVAGGYYEQYF; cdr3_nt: TGTGCCAGCACCGTAGCGGGAGGGTACTACGAGCAGTACTTC
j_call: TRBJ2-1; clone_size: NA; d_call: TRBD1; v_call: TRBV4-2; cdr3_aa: CASSLSGQGMGNEQFF; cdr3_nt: TGTGCCAGCAGCCTATCCGGACAGGGCATGGGCAATGAGCAGTTCTTC
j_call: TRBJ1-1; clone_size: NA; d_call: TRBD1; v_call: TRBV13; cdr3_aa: CASSRQGDGTSEAFF; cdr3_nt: TGTGCCAGCAGCCGACAGGGGGATGGAACATCTGAAGCTTTCTTT
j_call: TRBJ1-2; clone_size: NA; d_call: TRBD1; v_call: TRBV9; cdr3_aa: CASSVGYDREAYGYTF; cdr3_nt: TGTGCCAGCAGCGTAGGATATGACAGGGAGGCCTATGGCTACACCTTC
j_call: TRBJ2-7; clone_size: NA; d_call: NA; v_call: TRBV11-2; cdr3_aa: CASSLTDLTYEQYF; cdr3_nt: TGTGCCAGCAGCCTGACAGATCTAACCTACGAGCAGTACTTC
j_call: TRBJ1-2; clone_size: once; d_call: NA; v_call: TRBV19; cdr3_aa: CASSIARGLTF; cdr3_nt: TGTGCCAGTAGTATAGCCCGGGGACTCACCTTC